These 2 T cell receptor beta chains share one sample of origin, sequenced in a study of graft-versus-host responses after intestinal transplantation. Only in-frame clones appear in the TCRdb table, and some are missing; sequencing was by immunoSEQ multiplex PCR. This sample carries over 45,000 clones, about 87% of them seen once, and the ten largest clones take 1.5% to 2%. The sequences come from PBMCs, collected 26 days after transplant. These receptors were obtained from a human patient who received an intestinal transplant, so some T cells may come from the graft donor.

This chain connects TRBV19 to TRBJ2-3; D ambiguous. The CDR3 is 14 residues long. CDR1 is LNHDA, CDR2 SQIVND, per germline (reference sequence). V shed 1 base and J shed 2 bases, with 7 bases lying between them. The CDR3 here is CASSIGHPTDTQYF. The DNA of the CDR3 is TGTGCCAGTAGTATAGGGCACCCCACAGATACGCAGTATTTT.

This clone occurred a few times. The V and J genes are TRBV1 and TRBJ1-5; the D call of TRBD1 is as the table states it, not checked on the DNA. TRBV1 is a documented pseudogene. The CDR3 runs 16 residues. The CDR3 DNA follows: TGCACCAGCAGCCAAGATATCAGGGATGTGGCCCAGCCCCAGCATTTT. This encodes CTSSQDIRDVAQPQHF.